What follows is one TCR beta chain and its context. There is no known antigen for this receptor. No much larger clonotype is one base removed from it; base qualities were not supplied. The immunoSEQ Assay, a bias-controlled multiplex PCR, was used to amplify TCRbeta CDR3 regions from genomic DNA. As for how the authors treated the data: Within the assay, amplification of reference gene primers was used to estimate how many nucleated cells each sample contained. Sequence reads were collapsed and filtered to measure the absolute abundance of every unique TCRbeta CDR3 rearrangement. For each sample, productive Simpson clonality was calculated by taking the square root of Simpson's diversity index across productive rearrangements. Entries here come from immuneACCESS through TCRdb and include only in-frame sequences with V and J called. Some clones fail to appear in such tables; in the studies checked, an unresolved V gene covers under half of the shortfall, and the cause of the remainder is unknown. That table furnishes V, J and clone size, whereas the DNA furnished D and trimming. In this sample the table shows fewer than 250,000 clones, about 93% of which occur a single time. Over 0.75% of the sample goes to the ten largest clones.

The data were taken from a study of blood T cell repertoires in COVID-19 (dated by TCRdb to 2020 to 2021). About the study as a whole: Collaborator samples came from the United States, Italy and Spain and covered acute and convalescent phases of COVID-19. The prospective study material was composed of cDNA or gDNA derived from T cells, B-cell-depleted T cells, or PBMCs. Deeply sampled blood TCRbeta repertoires from subjects exposed to, actively infected with, or recovered from COVID-19 were included in the dataset. The repertoires were released in a freely available public database intended as a resource for research on the immune response to SARS-CoV-2. The samples were drawn from the first 160 participants of the ongoing ImmuneRACE study and from 950 to 1,500 subjects provided by 6 global collaborators. The sample metadata nearly always contained a de-identified subject ID, COVID-19 status, age in years and sex. Where available, HLA class I and class II types were obtained from metadata supplied by the sample provider rather than from assay-based typing. Results the study describes overall, beyond this receptor: How much clinical and demographic metadata was included differed by source and by participant, and the metadata was provided uncurated.

In Seattle, one collaborating source enrolled patients while the infection was active and tracked those patients longitudinally over the course of disease. Each collaborating institution followed its own protocols to collect whole blood in K2EDTA tubes. For TCRbeta analysis, collaborators shipped samples in one of three forms: frozen whole blood, isolated PBMCs, or DNA extracted from either of those sample types. CDR1 and CDR2 are drawn from the germline V gene (reference sequence): LNHDA, SQIVND. The CDR3 runs 13 residues from the cysteine to the phenylalanine. The CDR3 DNA has 39 bases and is translated from base 1. V sheds 4 bases and J sheds 2 bases, leaving 8 bases between their ends.

The sequencing input was peripheral blood. The clonotype was recovered from a man aged 55-75 years with COVID-19, enrolled during active disease. The sequence joins TRBV19 to TRBJ1-2, with the D segment identity uncertain. The DNA is TGTGCCAGTAGTAGGACGGGAAACTATGGCTACACCTTC. It translates as CASSRTGNYGYTF.